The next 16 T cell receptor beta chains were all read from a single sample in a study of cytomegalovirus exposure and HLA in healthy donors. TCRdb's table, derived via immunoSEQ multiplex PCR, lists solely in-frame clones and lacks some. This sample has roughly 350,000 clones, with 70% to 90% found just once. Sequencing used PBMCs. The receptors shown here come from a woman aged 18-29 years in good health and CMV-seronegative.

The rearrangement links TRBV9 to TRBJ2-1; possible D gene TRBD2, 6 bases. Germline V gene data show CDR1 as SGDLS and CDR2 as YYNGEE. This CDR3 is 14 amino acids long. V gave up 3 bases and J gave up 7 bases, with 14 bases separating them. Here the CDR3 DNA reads TGTGCCAGCAGCGGGAGGGAAGGGGCGAATGAGCAGTTCTTC. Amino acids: CASSGREGANEQFF.

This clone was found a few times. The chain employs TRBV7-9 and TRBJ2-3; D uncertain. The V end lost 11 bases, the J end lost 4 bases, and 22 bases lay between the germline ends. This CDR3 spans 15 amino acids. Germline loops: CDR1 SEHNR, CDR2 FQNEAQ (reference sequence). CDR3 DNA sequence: TGTGCCGCCGGTTACCGTATGGGCGCCCCAGATACGCAGTATTTT. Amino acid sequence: CAAGYRMGAPDTQYF. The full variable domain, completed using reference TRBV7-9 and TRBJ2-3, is DTGVSQNPRHKITKRGQNVTFRCDPISEHNRLYWYRQTLGQGPEFLTYFQNEAQLEKSRLLSDRFSAERPKGSFSTLEIQRTEQGDSAMYLCAAGYRMGAPDTQYFGPGTRLTVL.

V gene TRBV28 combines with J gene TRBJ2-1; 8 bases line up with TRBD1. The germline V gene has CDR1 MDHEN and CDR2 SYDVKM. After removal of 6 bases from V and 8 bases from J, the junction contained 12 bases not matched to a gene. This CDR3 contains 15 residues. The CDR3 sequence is CASSRTGSGRDEQFF. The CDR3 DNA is TGTGCCAGCAGCAGGACAGGGTCCGGTAGGGATGAGCAGTTCTTC.

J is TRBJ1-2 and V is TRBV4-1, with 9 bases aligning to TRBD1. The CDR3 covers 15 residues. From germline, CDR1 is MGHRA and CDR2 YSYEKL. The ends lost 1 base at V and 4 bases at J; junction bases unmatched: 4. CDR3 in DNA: TGCGCCAGCAGCCAAGTGGGGACAGGGATCTATGGCTACACCTTC. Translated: CASSQVGTGIYGYTF.

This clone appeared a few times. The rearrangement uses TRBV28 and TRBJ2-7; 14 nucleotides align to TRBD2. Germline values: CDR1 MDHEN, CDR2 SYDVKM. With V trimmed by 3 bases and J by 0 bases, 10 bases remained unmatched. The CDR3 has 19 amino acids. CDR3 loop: CASSFLGLAGGPSSYEQYF. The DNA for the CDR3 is TGTGCCAGCAGTTTCCTCGGACTAGCGGGAGGTCCAAGCTCCTACGAGCAGTACTTC.

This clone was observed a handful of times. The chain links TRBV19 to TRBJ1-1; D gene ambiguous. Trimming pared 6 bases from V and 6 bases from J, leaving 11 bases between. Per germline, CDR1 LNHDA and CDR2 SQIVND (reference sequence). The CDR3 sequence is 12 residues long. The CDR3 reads CASRQMAAEAFF. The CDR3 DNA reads TGTGCCAGTAGGCAAATGGCGGCTGAAGCTTTCTTT. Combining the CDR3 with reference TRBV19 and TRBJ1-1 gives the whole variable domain DGGITQSPKYLFRKEGQNVTLSCEQNLNHDAMYWYRQDPGQGLRLIYYSQIVNDFQKGDIAEGYSVSREKKESFPLTVTSAQKNPTAFYLCASRQMAAEAFFGQGTRLTVV.

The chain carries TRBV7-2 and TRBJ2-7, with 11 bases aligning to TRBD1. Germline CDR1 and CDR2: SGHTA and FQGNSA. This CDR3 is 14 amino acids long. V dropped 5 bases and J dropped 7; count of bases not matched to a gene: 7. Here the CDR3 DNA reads TGTGCCAGCAGCCGGGACAGGGGGGCTGGGGAGCAGTACTTC. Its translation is CASSRDRGAGEQYF. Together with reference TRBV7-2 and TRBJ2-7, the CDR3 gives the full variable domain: GAGVSQSPSNKVTEKGKDVELRCDPISGHTALYWYRQSLGQGLEFLIYFQGNSAPDKSGLPSDRFSAERTGGSVSTLTIQRTQQEDSAVYLCASSRDRGAGEQYFGPGTRLTVT.

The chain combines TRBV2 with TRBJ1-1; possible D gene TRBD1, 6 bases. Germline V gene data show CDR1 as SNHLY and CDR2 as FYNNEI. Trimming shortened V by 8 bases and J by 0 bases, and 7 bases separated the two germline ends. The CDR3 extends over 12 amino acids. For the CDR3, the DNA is TGTGCCAGCGGACAGTTGAACACTGAAGCTTTCTTT. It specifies CASGQLNTEAFF.

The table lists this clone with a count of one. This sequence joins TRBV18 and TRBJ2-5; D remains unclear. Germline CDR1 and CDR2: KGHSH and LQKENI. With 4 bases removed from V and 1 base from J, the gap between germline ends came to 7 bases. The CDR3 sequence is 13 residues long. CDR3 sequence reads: CASSQLIQETQYF. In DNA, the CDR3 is TGTGCCAGCTCACAACTAATCCAAGAGACCCAGTACTTC.

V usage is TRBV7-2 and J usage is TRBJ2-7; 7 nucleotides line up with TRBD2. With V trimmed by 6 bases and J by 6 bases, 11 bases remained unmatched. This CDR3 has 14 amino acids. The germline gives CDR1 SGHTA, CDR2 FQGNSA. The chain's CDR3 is CASRPGLQPSEQYF. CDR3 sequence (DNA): TGTGCCAGCAGGCCGGGACTACAGCCTTCCGAGCAGTACTTC.

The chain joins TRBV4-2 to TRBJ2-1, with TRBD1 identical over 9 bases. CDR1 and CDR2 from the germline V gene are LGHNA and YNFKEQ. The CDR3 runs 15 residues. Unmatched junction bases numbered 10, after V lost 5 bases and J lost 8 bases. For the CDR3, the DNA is TGTGCCAGCAGCACGCCCGGGACAGGGCTGCATGAGCAGTTCTTC. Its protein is CASSTPGTGLHEQFF.

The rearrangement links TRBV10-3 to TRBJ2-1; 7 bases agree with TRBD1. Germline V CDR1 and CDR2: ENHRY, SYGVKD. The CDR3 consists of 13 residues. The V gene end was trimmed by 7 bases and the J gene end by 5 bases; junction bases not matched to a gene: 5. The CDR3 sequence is CAITFDRDNEQFF. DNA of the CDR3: TGTGCCATCACCTTTGACAGGGACAATGAGCAGTTCTTC.

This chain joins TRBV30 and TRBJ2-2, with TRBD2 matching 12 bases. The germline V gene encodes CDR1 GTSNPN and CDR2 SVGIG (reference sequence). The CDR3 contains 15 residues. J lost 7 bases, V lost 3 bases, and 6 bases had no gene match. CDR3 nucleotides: TGTGCCTGGAGCCCAAGGACTAGCGGGATCGGGGAGCTGTTTTTT. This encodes CAWSPRTSGIGELFF.

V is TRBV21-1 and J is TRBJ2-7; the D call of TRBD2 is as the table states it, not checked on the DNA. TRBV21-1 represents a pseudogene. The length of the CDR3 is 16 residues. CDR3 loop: CASSKGVKRSSYEQYF. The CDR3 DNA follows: TGTGCCAGCAGCAAAGGGGTAAAGCGGAGCTCCTACGAGCAGTACTTC.

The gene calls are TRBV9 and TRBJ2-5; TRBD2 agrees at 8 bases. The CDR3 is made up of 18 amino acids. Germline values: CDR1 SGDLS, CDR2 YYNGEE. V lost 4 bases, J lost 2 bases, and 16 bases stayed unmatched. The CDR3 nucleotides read TGTGCCAGCAGCCTTCCACGGGCTAGCGGGCCTAAGCAAGAGACCCAGTACTTC. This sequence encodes CASSLPRASGPKQETQYF.

The chain's CDR3 is CASSVGLYSYEQYF. Here the CDR3 DNA reads TGTGCCAGCAGCGTCGGTCTATACTCCTACGAGCAGTACTTC. The chain couples TRBV9 to TRBJ2-7; unclear D gene. V shed 2 bases and J shed 0 bases, with 9 bases lying between them. CDR3 length: 14 amino acids. CDR1 is SGDLS, CDR2 YYNGEE, per germline.